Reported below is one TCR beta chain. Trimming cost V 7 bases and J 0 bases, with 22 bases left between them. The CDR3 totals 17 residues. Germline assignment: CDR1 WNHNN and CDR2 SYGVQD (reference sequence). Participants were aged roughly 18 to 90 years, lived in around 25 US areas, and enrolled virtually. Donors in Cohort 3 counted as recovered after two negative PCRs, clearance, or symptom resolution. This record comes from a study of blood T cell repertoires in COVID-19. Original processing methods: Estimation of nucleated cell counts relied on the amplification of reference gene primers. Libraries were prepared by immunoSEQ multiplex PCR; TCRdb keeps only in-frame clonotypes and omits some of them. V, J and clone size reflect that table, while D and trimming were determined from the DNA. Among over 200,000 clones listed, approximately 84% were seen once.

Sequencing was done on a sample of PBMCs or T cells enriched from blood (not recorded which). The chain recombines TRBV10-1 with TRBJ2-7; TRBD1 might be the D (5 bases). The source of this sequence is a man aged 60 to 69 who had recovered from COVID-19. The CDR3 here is CASTLPTGTLNSYEQYF. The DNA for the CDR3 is TGCGCCAGCACCTTACCTACAGGAACGCTAAACTCCTACGAGCAGTACTTC.